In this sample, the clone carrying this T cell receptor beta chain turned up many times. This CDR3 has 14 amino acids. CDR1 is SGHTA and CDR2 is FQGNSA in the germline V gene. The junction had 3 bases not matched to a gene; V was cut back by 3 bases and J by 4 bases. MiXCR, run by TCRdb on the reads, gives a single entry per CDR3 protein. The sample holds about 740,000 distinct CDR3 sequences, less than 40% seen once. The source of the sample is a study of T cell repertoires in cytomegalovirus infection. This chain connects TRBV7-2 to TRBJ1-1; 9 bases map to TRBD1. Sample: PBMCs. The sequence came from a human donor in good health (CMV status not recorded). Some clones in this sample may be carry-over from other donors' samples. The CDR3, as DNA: TGTGCCAGCAGCTTGGACAGGGGAATCACTGAAGCTTTCTTT. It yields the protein CASSLDRGITEAFF.